These 31 T cell receptor beta chains came from one sample sequenced in a study of regulatory T cells in long-lasting Graves disease. Time point in this sample: persistent/refractory GD, antithyroid drugs over 5 years with positive TRAb. PBMCs were the source of the RNA used for TCR sequencing. iRepertoire HTBI primers and Arm-PCR of CDR3 regions built TCR beta libraries. TCRdb reprocessed the multiplex PCR reads via MiXCR and lists one record per CDR3 protein. The sample consists of a few hundred thousand distinct CDR3 sequences, approximately 23% of them appearing once. The specimen comprised peripheral blood mononuclear cells (PBMCs), sampled when the disease was refractory, from a patient treated with antithyroid drugs. Receptors were obtained from a woman in her thirties or forties with Graves disease.

There are a few counts of this clonotype. The V call is TRBV5-8, the J call TRBJ1-5, with 9 bases aligning to TRBD1. Germline V lookup: CDR1 SGHTS, CDR2 YDEGEE. This CDR3 region has 14 residues. After removal of 4 bases from V and 5 bases from J, the junction contained 4 bases not matched to a gene. The chain's CDR3 is CASSPGTGHQPQHF. Written as DNA, the CDR3 is TGTGCCAGCAGCCCTGGGACAGGGCATCAGCCCCAGCATTTT. The full variable domain, in which reference TRBV5-8 and TRBJ1-5 provide the parts outside the CDR3, is EAGVTQSPTHLIKTRGQQATLRCSPISGHTSVYWYQQALGLGLQFLLWYDEGEERNRGNFPPRFSGRQFPNYSSELNVNALELEDSALYLCASSPGTGHQPQHFGDGTRLSIL.

V is TRBV20-1 and J is TRBJ2-4, with D unresolved. The length of the CDR3 is 15 residues. Trimming took 1 base from V and 0 from J, leaving 10 bases between them. Germline CDR1 DFQATT, CDR2 SNEGSKA (reference sequence). CDR3 DNA: TGCAGTGCTAGAGGTCCCATTTTAGCCAAAAACATTCAGTACTTC. Its protein product is CSARGPILAKNIQYF.

Only a few counts were recorded for this clonotype. The V call is TRBV12-5, the J call TRBJ2-7; 9 positions match TRBD2. Trimming removed 4 bases from V and 6 bases from J; junction bases left unmatched: 7. CDR1 is LGHNT and CDR2 is FRNRAP in the germline V gene. The CDR3 covers 14 residues. The CDR3 DNA reads as TGTGCTAGTGGTTCGGGGACTAGCTGGGGCGAGCAGTACTTC. Its translation: CASGSGTSWGEQYF.

This clonotype was detected ten times or more. CDR3 DNA: TGTGCCAGCAGCTATGAACTAGCTTCGGTAGAGACCCAGTACTTC. Its translation: CASSYELASVETQYF. The chain couples TRBV11-2 to TRBJ2-5, with TRBD2 as a possible D gene (6 bases). Germline V gene sequence: CDR1 SGHAT, CDR2 FQNNGV. There are 15 residues in the CDR3. V lost 4 bases and J 4 bases, leaving 16 bases between the germline ends.

The genes are TRBV20-1 and TRBJ1-4, with TRBD1 matching over 8 bases. Looked up from germline, CDR1 is DFQATT and CDR2 is SNEGSKA (reference sequence). With V trimmed by 0 bases and J by 8 bases, 5 bases remained unmatched. The CDR3 loop spans 14 amino acids. CDR3 region: CSARDRGRKEKLFF. DNA of the CDR3: TGCAGTGCTAGAGACAGGGGGCGCAAAGAAAAACTGTTTTTT.

This clonotype was counted many times. This CDR3 reads CASTPDFYEQYF. The CDR3 coding sequence is TGTGCCAGCACCCCCGATTTCTACGAGCAGTACTTC. The gene calls are TRBV28 and TRBJ2-7; D call uncertain. The CDR3 runs 12 residues. CDR1 is MDHEN and CDR2 is SYDVKM in the germline V gene. V lost 7 bases to trimming and J lost 3 bases, with 10 bases between them.

This clonotype was detected many times. The chain has TRBV3-1 and TRBJ1-4, with D unresolved. The CDR3 extends over 16 amino acids. Germline V gene lookup returns CDR1 LGHDT and CDR2 YNNKEL (reference sequence). V gave up 0 bases and J gave up 8 bases, with 16 bases separating them. Here the CDR3 reads CASSQDRSGSEEKLFF. CDR3 nucleotide sequence: TGTGCCAGCAGCCAAGATAGGTCAGGAAGTGAGGAAAAACTGTTTTTT.

This clonotype was picked up a small number of times. The chain links TRBV20-1 to TRBJ1-5, with TRBD1 matching over 9 bases. There are 14 residues in the CDR3. Trimming took 6 bases from V and 4 from J; bases not matched to a gene: 7. Germline CDR1 and CDR2: DFQATT and SNEGSKA (reference sequence). CDR3 sequence (DNA): TGCAGTGCCAGATCCGGGACAGGGAATCAGCCCCAGCATTTT. Protein: CSARSGTGNQPQHF.

The chain uses TRBV5-5 and TRBJ2-2, with D unclear. The CDR3 is made up of 15 amino acids. Germline-derived CDR1 and CDR2 are SGHKS and YYEKEE (reference sequence). V lost 1 base and J lost 7, with 14 bases in between. The CDR3: CASSLPAGWNGELFF. The DNA for the CDR3 is TGTGCCAGCAGCTTGCCAGCAGGTTGGAACGGGGAGCTGTTTTTT.

In its sample, this clonotype was seen a few times. The V gene is TRBV10-3, the J gene TRBJ2-7; TRBD2 might be the D (6 bases). The germline V and J ends were trimmed by 11 bases and 5 bases, with 19 bases remaining between them. The CDR3 loop spans 13 amino acids. CDR1 is ENHRY, CDR2 SYGVKD, per germline. The CDR3 DNA follows: TGTGCCGTGAGGAGGGAGGATGTCGACGAGCAGTACTTC. This sequence encodes CAVRREDVDEQYF.

This clonotype came up a few times. The chain links TRBV20-1 to TRBJ2-2, with D hard to call. The germline V and J ends were trimmed by 0 bases and 7 bases, with 9 bases remaining between them. Per germline, CDR1 DFQATT and CDR2 SNEGSKA (reference sequence). The CDR3 spans 13 residues. The CDR3 protein is CSARDQGHGELFF. In nucleotides, the CDR3 is TGCAGTGCTAGAGATCAAGGTCACGGGGAGCTGTTTTTT.

As concerns this clonotype: Compared with germline, one end of the junction differs, possibly owing to a read error. This chain connects TRBV15 to TRBJ2-1; TRBD2 agrees at 9 bases. Germline CDR1 reads LNHNV; CDR2 reads YYDKDF (reference sequence). This CDR3 comprises 16 residues. The CDR3 spells CATSRERGTSRIEQLF. The CDR3 nucleotides read TGTGCCACCAGCAGAGAAAGGGGGACTAGCCGTATTGAGCAGCTCTTC.

This clonotype was detected only a few times. This chain joins TRBV20-1 and TRBJ2-7; 10 nucleotides agree with TRBD1. The junction had 3 bases not matched to a gene; V was cut back by 2 bases and J by 5 bases. The germline CDR1 and CDR2 sequences are DFQATT and SNEGSKA (reference sequence). This CDR3 region has 13 residues. DNA of the CDR3: TGCAGTGCTAGACGGACAGGGGGGAACGAGCAGTACTTC. This gives the protein CSARRTGGNEQYF.

This clonotype was seen ten or more times. The chain uses TRBV28 and TRBJ2-6; D call uncertain. V shed 6 bases and J shed 0 bases, with 9 bases lying between them. The CDR3 totals 15 residues. Germline assignment: CDR1 MDHEN and CDR2 SYDVKM. Written as DNA, the CDR3 is TGTGCCAGCAGAGCCCCCTACTCTGGGGCCAACGTCCTGACTTTC. This sequence encodes CASRAPYSGANVLTF.

This rearrangement joins TRBV10-1 to TRBJ2-2, with TRBD2 matching over 9 bases. V lost 3 bases and J lost 0; bases outside the gene matches: 5. The CDR3 sequence is 17 residues long. Germline CDR1 reads WNHNN; CDR2 reads SYGVQD (reference sequence). The CDR3 DNA sequence: TGCGCCAGCAGTGACTTCGCGGGAGGGACGAACACCGGGGAGCTGTTTTTT. Translated: CASSDFAGGTNTGELFF.

This clonotype has at least ten counts. The chain links TRBV7-8 to TRBJ2-7; D gene ambiguous. Germline CDR1 SGHVS, CDR2 FQNEAQ. V dropped 1 base and J dropped 8 bases, with 15 bases sitting between them. This CDR3 region has 14 residues. The CDR3 coding sequence is TGTGCCAGCAGCTTAGGTGGAAACTCAATACAGCAGTACTTC. Translation: CASSLGGNSIQQYF.

This clonotype appeared a few times. J is TRBJ2-2 and V is TRBV11-2; TRBD1 agrees at 7 bases. The V gene's germline CDR1 is SGHAT and CDR2 FQNNGV. Trimming cost V 5 bases and J 4 bases; bases outside gene matches: 10. The CDR3 consists of 16 residues. The CDR3: CASSPIRDSTTGELFF. Written as DNA, the CDR3 is TGTGCCAGCAGCCCGATCCGGGACAGTACCACCGGGGAGCTGTTTTTT.

V gene TRBV6-1 combines with J gene TRBJ1-6, with no clear D. The V end was cut by 8 bases, the J end by 2 bases, with 19 bases between. This CDR3 is built from 17 residues. The germline gives CDR1 MNHNS, CDR2 SASEGT. CDR3 nucleotides: TGTGCCAGCTATGCCGGGATTCCACTAACCTATAATTCACCCCTCCACTTT. Its protein product is CASYAGIPLTYNSPLHF.

This clonotype was seen at least ten times. The rearrangement links TRBV28 to TRBJ1-5; D unresolved. The CDR3 has 17 residues. CDR1 is MDHEN, CDR2 SYDVKM, per germline. The V end lost 7 bases, the J end lost 0 bases, and 19 bases lay between the germline ends. The CDR3: CASTGVNTLYSNQPQHF. CDR3 bases: TGTGCCAGCACGGGCGTGAATACCCTTTATAGCAATCAGCCCCAGCATTTT.

Ten or more counts support this clonotype. The chain carries TRBV20-1 and TRBJ2-2, with 9 positions matching TRBD2. The ends lost 0 bases at V and 5 bases at J; junction bases unmatched: 7. Germline CDR1 and CDR2: DFQATT and SNEGSKA (reference sequence). CDR3 length: 16 amino acids. The DNA for the CDR3 is TGCAGTGCTAGAGATCAAGTACTAGCGGGTACCGGGGAGCTGTTTTTT. Its translation is CSARDQVLAGTGELFF.

This clonotype came up many times. The V call is TRBV28, the J call TRBJ1-5; D might be TRBD1 (5 bases). V was shortened by 4 bases and J by 3 bases, with 10 bases between the two germline ends. The V gene's germline CDR1 is MDHEN and CDR2 SYDVKM. This CDR3 is 14 amino acids long. The CDR3 DNA reads as TGTGCCAGCAGTTCTAGGGGTTACAATCAGCCCCAGCATTTT. This translates into CASSSRGYNQPQHF. Combining the CDR3 with reference TRBV28 and TRBJ1-5 gives the whole variable domain DVKVTQSSRYLVKRTGEKVFLECVQDMDHENMFWYRQDPGLGLRLIYFSYDVKMKEKGDIPEGYSVSREKKERFSLILESASTNQTSMYLCASSSRGYNQPQHFGDGTRLSIL.

The chain joins TRBV6-9 to TRBJ1-5; D is unresolved. This CDR3 region has 16 residues. With 3 bases removed from V and 7 bases from J, the gap between germline ends came to 19 bases. Germline V gene lookup returns CDR1 MNHGY and CDR2 SVAAGI. CDR3 coding DNA: TGTGCCAGCAGTTACGCCGAGAGTGCCCCTGGGCAGCCCCAGCATTTT. Its translation: CASSYAESAPGQPQHF.

This clonotype was counted ten times or more. The rearrangement joins TRBV28 to TRBJ1-5; TRBD1 matches 7 bases. The germline V gene encodes CDR1 MDHEN and CDR2 SYDVKM. V lost 1 base, J lost 1 base, and 1 base stayed unmatched. This CDR3 spans 15 amino acids. The CDR3: CASSLYRGSNQPQHF. The CDR3 bases are TGTGCCAGCAGTTTATACAGGGGCAGCAATCAGCCCCAGCATTTT.

The sample holds many counts of this clonotype. V is TRBV28 and J is TRBJ1-5, with 8 nucleotides matching TRBD1. Looked up from germline, CDR1 is MDHEN and CDR2 is SYDVKM. Trimming took 3 bases from V and 3 from J; bases not matched to a gene: 1. This CDR3 contains 14 residues. CDR3 loop: CASSLTGANQPQHF. DNA of the CDR3: TGTGCCAGCAGTTTGACAGGGGCCAATCAGCCCCAGCATTTT.

This clonotype was recorded at least ten times. The genes are TRBV7-9 and TRBJ1-1; no definite D call. The CDR3 extends over 14 amino acids. In germline, CDR1 is SEHNR, CDR2 FQNEAQ (reference sequence). V lost 6 bases and J 1 base, leaving 12 bases between the germline ends. CDR3: CASRMTPQNTEAFF. CDR3 in DNA: TGTGCCAGCAGGATGACCCCCCAGAACACTGAAGCTTTCTTT. The entire variable domain, with the rest obtained from reference TRBV7-9 and TRBJ1-1, is as follows: DTGVSQNPRHKITKRGQNVTFRCDPISEHNRLYWYRQTLGQGPEFLTYFQNEAQLEKSRLLSDRFSAERPKGSFSTLEIQRTEQGDSAMYLCASRMTPQNTEAFFGQGTRLTVV.

The V call is TRBV19, the J call TRBJ2-2; D remains ambiguous. The CDR3 is 13 amino acids. Trimming shortened V by 6 bases and J by 7 bases, and 12 bases separated the two germline ends. Germline V lookup: CDR1 LNHDA, CDR2 SQIVND (reference sequence). CDR3 DNA: TGTGCCAGTAGAACCCTCTCGGGCGGGGAGCTGTTTTTT. This gives the protein CASRTLSGGELFF.

This clonotype was detected ten times or more. The V call is TRBV6-1, the J call TRBJ2-7; 8 nucleotides line up with TRBD1. Germline V lookup: CDR1 MNHNS, CDR2 SASEGT. Unmatched junction bases numbered 11, after V lost 7 bases and J lost 0 bases. The CDR3 loop spans 16 amino acids. CDR3 loop: CASTRDRTAHSYEQYF. CDR3 coding DNA: TGTGCCAGCACCCGGGACAGGACCGCTCACTCCTACGAGCAGTACTTC.

This clonotype has at least ten counts. J is TRBJ2-7 and V is TRBV28; D possibly uses TRBD1 or TRBD2 (5 bases each). V lost 7 bases and J lost 1, with 14 bases in between. The V gene's germline CDR1 is MDHEN and CDR2 SYDVKM. CDR3 length equals 14 residues. The chain's CDR3 is CASTKPGTSYEQYF. The CDR3 DNA reads TGTGCCAGCACCAAACCCGGGACGTCCTACGAGCAGTACTTC. Based on the CDR3 plus reference TRBV28 and TRBJ2-7, the full variable domain is DVKVTQSSRYLVKRTGEKVFLECVQDMDHENMFWYRQDPGLGLRLIYFSYDVKMKEKGDIPEGYSVSREKKERFSLILESASTNQTSMYLCASTKPGTSYEQYFGPGTRLTVT.

This clonotype was seen repeatedly, ten times or more. The V call is TRBV5-1, the J call TRBJ1-2, with TRBD1 matching over 9 bases. V lost 1 base and J lost 8; bases outside the gene matches: 6. This CDR3 is built from 14 residues. Germline CDR1 reads SGHRS; CDR2 reads YFSETQ. The CDR3 region has the DNA TGCGCCAGCAGCTTGCCCGGGACAGGGTTCGGCTACACCTTC. Translation gives CASSLPGTGFGYTF.

Points on this clonotype: Germline and junction disagree at one end, which may indicate a read error. The rearrangement links TRBV11-2 to TRBJ2-1; a possible D gene is TRBD2 (6 bases). The V gene's germline CDR1 is SGHAT and CDR2 FQNNGV. The length of the CDR3 is 13 residues. The CDR3 region has the DNA TGTGCCAGCAGCTTAGCCGGGAGCAATGAGCAGCTCTTC. Encoded protein: CASSLAGSNEQLF. Full variable domain (remainder filled in from reference TRBV11-2 and TRBJ2-1): EAGVAQSPRYKIIEKRQSVAFWCNPISGHATLYWYQQILGQGPKLLIQFQNNGVVDDSQLPKDRFSAERLKGVDSTLKIQPAKLEDSAVYLCASSLAGSNEQLFGPGTRLTVL.

This clonotype showed up many times. The chain joins TRBV6-5 to TRBJ2-5, with 9 bases lining up with TRBD2. The germline CDR1 and CDR2 sequences are MNHEY and SVGAGI. Losses at the gene ends were 2 bases for V and 2 bases for J; bases not matched to a gene: 6. The CDR3 consists of 16 residues. The CDR3 nucleotides are TGTGCCAGCAGTTACCCTATGGCGGGAGGGCAAGAGACCCAGTACTTC. It yields the protein CASSYPMAGGQETQYF.